This T cell receptor (beta chain) was documented in a study of Ad26.COV2.S vaccination and SARS-CoV-2 variants. Study overall: Ad26.COV2.S was injected intramuscularly once or twice, 56 days apart. Study-wide points: Possible underestimation of total T cell responses by the TCR breadth and depth analyses was noted.

Indicated treatment: roughly 20 received Ad26.COV2.S at low or high dose, single or two shots; about five received placebo; per-sample allocation not given. Collection of samples fell on day 63 after the first vaccine or placebo injection. Generated by immunoSEQ multiplex PCR, the TCRdb table keeps only in-frame clones and is missing some. The sample holds 450,000 to 550,000 clones, approximately 90% seen once. This clone was detected once. Its antigen is still unknown. This specimen includes other DNA sequences encoding the same CDR3. The sample here was peripheral blood, taken in a trial of Ad26.COV2.S vaccine versus placebo. The TCR sequence derives from a person aged 18-65 years who received the Ad26.COV2.S COVID-19 vaccine or a placebo.

The CDR3 is CASSLRYEQYF. CDR3 nucleotide sequence: TGTGCCAGCAGCCTACGTTACGAGCAGTACTTC. The chain carries TRBV7-9 and TRBJ2-7; D gene uncertain. Germline CDR1 and CDR2: SEHNR and FQNEAQ (reference sequence). The CDR3 sequence is 11 residues long. The V and J ends lost 5 bases and 4 bases respectively, with 6 bases between them. Full variable domain (missing parts from reference TRBV7-9 and TRBJ2-7): DTGVSQNPRHKITKRGQNVTFRCDPISEHNRLYWYRQTLGQGPEFLTYFQNEAQLEKSRLLSDRFSAERPKGSFSTLEIQRTEQGDSAMYLCASSLRYEQYFGPGTRLTVT.